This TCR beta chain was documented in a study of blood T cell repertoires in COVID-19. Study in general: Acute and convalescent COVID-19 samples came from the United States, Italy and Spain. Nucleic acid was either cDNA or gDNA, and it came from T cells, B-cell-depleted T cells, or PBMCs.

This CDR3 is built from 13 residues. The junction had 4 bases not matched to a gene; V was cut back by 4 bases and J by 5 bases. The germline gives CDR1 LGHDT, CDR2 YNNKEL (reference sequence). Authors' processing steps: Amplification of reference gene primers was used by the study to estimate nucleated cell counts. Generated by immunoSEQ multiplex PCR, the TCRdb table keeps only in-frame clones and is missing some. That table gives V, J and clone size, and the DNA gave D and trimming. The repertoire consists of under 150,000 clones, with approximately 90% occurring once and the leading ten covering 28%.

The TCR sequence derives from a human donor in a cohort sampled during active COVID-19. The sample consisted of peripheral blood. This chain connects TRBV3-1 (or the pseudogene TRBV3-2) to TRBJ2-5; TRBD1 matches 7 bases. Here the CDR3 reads CASSRQGLETQYF. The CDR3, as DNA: TGTGCCAGCAGCCGACAGGGATTGGAGACCCAGTACTTC.